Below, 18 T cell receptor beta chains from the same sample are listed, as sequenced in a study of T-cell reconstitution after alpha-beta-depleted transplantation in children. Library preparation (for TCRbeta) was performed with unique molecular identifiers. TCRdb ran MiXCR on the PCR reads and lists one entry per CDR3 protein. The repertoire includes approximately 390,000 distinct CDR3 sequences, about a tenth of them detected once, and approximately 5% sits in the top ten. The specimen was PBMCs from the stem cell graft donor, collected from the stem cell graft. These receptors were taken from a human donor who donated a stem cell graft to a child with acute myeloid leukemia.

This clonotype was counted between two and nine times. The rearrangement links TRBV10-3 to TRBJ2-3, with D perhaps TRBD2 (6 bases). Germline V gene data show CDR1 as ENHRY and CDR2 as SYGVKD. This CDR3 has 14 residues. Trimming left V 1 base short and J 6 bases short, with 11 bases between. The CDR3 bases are TGTGCCATCAGTGAGTTGGGGGGACGGGATACGCAGTATTTT. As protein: CAISELGGRDTQYF.

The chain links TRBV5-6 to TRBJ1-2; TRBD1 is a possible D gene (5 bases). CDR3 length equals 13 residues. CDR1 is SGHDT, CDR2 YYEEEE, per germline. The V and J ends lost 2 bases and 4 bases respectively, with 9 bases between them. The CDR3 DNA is TGTGCCAGCAGCTTTAGGGGTACCTATGGCTACACCTTC. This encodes CASSFRGTYGYTF.

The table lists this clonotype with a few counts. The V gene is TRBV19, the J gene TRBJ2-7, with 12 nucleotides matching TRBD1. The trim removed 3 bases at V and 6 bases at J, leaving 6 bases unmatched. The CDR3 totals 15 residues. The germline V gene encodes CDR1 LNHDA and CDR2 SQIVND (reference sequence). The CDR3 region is CASSIGTGGRGEQYF. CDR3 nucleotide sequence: TGTGCCAGTAGTATCGGGACAGGGGGCCGCGGCGAGCAGTACTTC.

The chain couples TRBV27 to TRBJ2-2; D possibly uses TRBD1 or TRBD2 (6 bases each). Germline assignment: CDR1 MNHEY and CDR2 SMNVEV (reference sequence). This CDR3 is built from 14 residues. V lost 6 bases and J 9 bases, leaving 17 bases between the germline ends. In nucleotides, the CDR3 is TGTGCCAGCAGCCGTGGGGGGCTAGCGCGGGAGCTGTTTTTT. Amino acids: CASSRGGLARELFF.

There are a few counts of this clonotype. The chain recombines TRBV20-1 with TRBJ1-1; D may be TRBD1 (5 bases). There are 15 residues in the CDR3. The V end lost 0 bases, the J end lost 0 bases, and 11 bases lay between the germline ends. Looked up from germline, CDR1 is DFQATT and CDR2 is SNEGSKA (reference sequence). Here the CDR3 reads CSARDRVRMNTEAFF. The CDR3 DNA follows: TGCAGTGCTAGAGACAGGGTAAGGATGAACACTGAAGCTTTCTTT.

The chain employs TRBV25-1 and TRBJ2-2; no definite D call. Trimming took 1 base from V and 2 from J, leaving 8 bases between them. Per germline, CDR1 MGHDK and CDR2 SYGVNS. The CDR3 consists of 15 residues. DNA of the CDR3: TGTGCCAGCAGTGAATCGGGCAGTAACACCGGGGAGCTGTTTTTT. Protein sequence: CASSESGSNTGELFF.

The CDR3 DNA sequence: TGTGCCAGCAGCCCATTCAAGTACCCCGGACTAGCGGGGGGGAGAGAGACCCAGTACTTC. Residues: CASSPFKYPGLAGGRETQYF. The chain combines TRBV3-1 with TRBJ2-5; TRBD2 agrees at 15 bases. Germline V lookup: CDR1 LGHDT, CDR2 YNNKEL (reference sequence). CDR3 length: 20 amino acids. J gave up 4 bases and V 4 bases, and 16 bases lay outside the gene matches.

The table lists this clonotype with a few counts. Written as DNA, the CDR3 is TGTGCCATCAGTGACCCTCGCGCCTATGGCTACACCTTC. Translated, it gives CAISDPRAYGYTF. The chain joins TRBV10-3 to TRBJ1-2; D is unresolved. Trimming took off 3 bases at V and 4 bases at J, with 9 bases between the two ends. Looked up from germline, CDR1 is ENHRY and CDR2 is SYGVKD. The length of the CDR3 is 13 residues.

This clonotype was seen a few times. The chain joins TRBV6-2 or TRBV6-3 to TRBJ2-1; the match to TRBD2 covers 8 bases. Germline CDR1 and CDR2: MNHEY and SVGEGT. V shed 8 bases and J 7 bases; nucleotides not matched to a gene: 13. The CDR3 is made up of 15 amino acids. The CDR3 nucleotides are TGTGCCAGCCGCTCCGGGACTAGGGAGGTAAATGAGCAGTTCTTC. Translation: CASRSGTREVNEQFF.

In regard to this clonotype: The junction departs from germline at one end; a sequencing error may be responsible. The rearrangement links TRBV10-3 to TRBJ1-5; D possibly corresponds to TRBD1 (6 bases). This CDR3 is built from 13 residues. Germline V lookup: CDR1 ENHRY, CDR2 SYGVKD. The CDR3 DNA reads TGTGCCATCTGCCGGGACACCAATCAGCCCCGGCATTTT. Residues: CAICRDTNQPRHF.

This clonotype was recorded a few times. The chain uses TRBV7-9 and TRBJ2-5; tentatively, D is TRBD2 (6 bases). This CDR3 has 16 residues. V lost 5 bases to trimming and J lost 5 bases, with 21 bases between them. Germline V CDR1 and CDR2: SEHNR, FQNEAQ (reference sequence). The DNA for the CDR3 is TGTGCCAGCAGCGCCCGCGGAGGAGGGTGGGGTGAGACCCAGTACTTC. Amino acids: CASSARGGGWGETQYF.

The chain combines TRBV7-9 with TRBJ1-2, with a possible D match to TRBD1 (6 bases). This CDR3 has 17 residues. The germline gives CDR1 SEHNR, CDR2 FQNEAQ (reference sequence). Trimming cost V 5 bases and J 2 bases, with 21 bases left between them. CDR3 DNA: TGTGCCAGCAGCACCGGGAGGCAGGGGAAGAACAACTATGGCTACACCTTC. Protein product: CASSTGRQGKNNYGYTF. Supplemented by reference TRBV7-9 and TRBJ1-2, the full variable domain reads DTGVSQNPRHKITKRGQNVTFRCDPISEHNRLYWYRQTLGQGPEFLTYFQNEAQLEKSRLLSDRFSAERPKGSFSTLEIQRTEQGDSAMYLCASSTGRQGKNNYGYTFGSGTRLTVV.

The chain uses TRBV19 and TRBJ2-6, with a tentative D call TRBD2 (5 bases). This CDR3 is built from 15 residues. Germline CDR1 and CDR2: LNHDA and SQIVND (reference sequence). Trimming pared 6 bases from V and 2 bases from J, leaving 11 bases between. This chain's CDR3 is CASREDSPGANVLTF. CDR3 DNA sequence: TGTGCCAGTAGGGAGGATTCCCCTGGGGCCAACGTCCTGACTTTC.

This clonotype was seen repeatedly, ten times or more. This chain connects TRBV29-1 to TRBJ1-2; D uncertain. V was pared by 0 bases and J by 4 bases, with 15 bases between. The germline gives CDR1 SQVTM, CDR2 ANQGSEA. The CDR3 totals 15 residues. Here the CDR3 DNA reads TGCAGCGTTGAAGATCATAGCGCAGGACCCTATGGCTACACCTTC. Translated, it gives CSVEDHSAGPYGYTF.

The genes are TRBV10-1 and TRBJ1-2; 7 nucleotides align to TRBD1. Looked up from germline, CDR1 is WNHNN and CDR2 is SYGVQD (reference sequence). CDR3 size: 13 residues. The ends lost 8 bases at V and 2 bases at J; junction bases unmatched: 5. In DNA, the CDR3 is TGCGCCAGCGCCCCACAGGGGAACTATGGCTACACCTTC. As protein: CASAPQGNYGYTF.

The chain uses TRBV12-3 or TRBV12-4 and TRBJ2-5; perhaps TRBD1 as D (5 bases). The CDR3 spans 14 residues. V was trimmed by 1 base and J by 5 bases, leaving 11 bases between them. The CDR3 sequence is CASSLEGLLETQYF. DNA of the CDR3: TGTGCCAGCAGTTTAGAGGGGTTGTTGGAGACCCAGTACTTC.

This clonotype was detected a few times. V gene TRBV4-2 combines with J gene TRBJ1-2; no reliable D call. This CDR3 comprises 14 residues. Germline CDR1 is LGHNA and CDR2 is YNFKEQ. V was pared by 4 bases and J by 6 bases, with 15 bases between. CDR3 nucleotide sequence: TGTGCCAGCAGCCCGATCCGGGAGGGAAATGGCTACACCTTC. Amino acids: CASSPIREGNGYTF.

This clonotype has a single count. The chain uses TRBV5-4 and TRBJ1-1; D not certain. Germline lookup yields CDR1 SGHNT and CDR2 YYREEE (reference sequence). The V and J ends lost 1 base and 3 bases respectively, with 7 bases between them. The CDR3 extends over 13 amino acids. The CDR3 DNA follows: TGTGCCAGCAGCTTGTTCGGAGACACTGAAGCTTTCTTT. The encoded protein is CASSLFGDTEAFF.